This T cell receptor (beta chain) was recovered during a study of T cell changes during pregnancy in multiple sclerosis. This CDR3 region has 14 residues. Profiled with immunoSEQ multiplex PCR; TCRdb holds only in-frame clones, not every one. The repertoire includes around 69,000 clones, around 92% of them detected once, and about 2.3% sits in the top ten. The input for sequencing was peripheral blood, taken in the first trimester of pregnancy. This TCR was recovered from a female donor with multiple sclerosis, enrolled in a pregnancy study. The rearrangement links TRBV21-1 to TRBJ2-7; the table's D call, TRBD1, has no DNA check behind it. TRBV21-1 is noted as a pseudogene. CDR3 in amino acids: CASSKGDIDYEQYF. Here the CDR3 DNA reads TGTGCCAGCAGCAAAGGGGACATTGACTACGAGCAGTACTTC.